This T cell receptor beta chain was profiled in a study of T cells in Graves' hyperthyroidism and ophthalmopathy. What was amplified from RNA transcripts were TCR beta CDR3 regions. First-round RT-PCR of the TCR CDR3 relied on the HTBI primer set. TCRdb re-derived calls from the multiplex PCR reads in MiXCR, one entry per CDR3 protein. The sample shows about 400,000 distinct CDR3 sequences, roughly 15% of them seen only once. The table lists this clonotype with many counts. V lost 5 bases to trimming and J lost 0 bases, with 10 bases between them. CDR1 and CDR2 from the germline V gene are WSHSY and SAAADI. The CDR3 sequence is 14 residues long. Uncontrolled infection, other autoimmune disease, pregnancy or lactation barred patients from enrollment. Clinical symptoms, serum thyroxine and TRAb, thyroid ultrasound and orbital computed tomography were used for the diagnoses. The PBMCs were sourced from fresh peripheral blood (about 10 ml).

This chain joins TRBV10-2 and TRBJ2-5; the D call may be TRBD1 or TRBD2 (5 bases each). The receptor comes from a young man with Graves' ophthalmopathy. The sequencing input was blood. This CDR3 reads CASSTGTHQETQYF. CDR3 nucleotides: TGCGCCAGCAGTACCGGGACCCACCAAGAGACCCAGTACTTC.